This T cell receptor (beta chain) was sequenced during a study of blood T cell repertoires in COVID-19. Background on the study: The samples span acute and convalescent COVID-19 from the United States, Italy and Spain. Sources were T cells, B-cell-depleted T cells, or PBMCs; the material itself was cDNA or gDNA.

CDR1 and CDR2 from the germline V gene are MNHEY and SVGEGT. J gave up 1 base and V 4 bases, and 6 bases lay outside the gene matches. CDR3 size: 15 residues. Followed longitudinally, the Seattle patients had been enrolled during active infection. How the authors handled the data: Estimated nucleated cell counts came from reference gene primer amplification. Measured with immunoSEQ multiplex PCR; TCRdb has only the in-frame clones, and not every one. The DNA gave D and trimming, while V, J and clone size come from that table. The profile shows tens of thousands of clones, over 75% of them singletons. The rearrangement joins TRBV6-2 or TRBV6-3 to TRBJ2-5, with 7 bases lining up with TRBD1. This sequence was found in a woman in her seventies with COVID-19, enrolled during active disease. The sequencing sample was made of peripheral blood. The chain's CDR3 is CASSSGTVIQETQYF. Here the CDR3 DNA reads TGTGCCAGCAGTTCCGGGACAGTTATCCAAGAGACCCAGTACTTC.